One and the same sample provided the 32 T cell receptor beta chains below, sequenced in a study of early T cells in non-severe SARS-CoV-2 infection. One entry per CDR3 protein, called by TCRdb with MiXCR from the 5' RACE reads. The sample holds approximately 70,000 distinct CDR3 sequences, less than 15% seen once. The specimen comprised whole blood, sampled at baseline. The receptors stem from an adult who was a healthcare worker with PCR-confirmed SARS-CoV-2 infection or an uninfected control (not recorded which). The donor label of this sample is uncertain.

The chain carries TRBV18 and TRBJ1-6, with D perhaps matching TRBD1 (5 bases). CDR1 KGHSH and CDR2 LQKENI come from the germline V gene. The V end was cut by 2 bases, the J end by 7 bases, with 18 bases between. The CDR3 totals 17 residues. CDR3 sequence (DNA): TGTGCCAGCTCACCAGCTGACGGAGCCAGGGTAAATTCACCCCTCCACTTT. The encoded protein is CASSPADGARVNSPLHF.

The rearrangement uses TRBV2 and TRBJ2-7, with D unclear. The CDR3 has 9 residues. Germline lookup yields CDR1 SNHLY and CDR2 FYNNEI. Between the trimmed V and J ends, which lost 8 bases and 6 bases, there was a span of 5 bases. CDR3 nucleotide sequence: TGTGCCAGCCGGGCCGAGCAGTACTTC. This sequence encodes CASRAEQYF.

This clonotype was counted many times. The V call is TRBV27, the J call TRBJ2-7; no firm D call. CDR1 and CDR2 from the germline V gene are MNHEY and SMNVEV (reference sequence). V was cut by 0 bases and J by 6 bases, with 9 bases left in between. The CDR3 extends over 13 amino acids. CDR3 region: CASSLSSSVEQYF. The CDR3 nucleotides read TGTGCCAGCAGTTTATCCTCGTCGGTCGAGCAGTACTTC.

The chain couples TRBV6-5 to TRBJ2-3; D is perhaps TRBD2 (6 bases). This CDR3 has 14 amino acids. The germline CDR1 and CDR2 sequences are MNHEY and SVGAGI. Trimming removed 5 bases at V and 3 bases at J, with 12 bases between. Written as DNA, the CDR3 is TGTGCCAGCAGTCCGACTAGTCCTACAGATACGCAGTATTTT. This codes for CASSPTSPTDTQYF.

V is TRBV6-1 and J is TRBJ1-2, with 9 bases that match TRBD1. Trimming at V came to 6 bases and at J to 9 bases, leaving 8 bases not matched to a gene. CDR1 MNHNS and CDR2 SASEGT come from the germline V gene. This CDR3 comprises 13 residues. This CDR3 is CASRDRGRNSYTF. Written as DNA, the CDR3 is TGTGCCAGCAGAGACAGGGGGAGGAATAGCTACACCTTC.

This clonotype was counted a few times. The CDR3 sequence is CASNRDGSSYEQYF. The CDR3 coding sequence is TGTGCCAGCAACCGGGACGGGTCCTCCTACGAGCAGTACTTC. The chain combines TRBV6-5 with TRBJ2-7; D possibly uses TRBD1 or TRBD2 (5 bases each). Germline V lookup: CDR1 MNHEY, CDR2 SVGAGI. The CDR3 consists of 14 residues. V gave up 7 bases and J gave up 0 bases, with 13 bases separating them.

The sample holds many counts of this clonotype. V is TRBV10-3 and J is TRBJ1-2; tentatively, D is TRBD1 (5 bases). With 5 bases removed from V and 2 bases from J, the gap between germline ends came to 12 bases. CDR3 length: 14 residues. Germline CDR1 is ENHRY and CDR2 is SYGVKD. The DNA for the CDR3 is TGTGCCATCAGTCCCGACGACAGAAACTATGGCTACACCTTC. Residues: CAISPDDRNYGYTF.

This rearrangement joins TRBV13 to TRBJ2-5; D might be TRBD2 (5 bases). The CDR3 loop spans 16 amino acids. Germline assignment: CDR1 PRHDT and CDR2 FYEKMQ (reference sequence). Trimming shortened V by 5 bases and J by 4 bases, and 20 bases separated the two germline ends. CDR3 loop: CASSIGRGRGRETQYF. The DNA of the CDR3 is TGTGCCAGCAGCATCGGACGAGGCCGGGGAAGAGAGACCCAGTACTTC.

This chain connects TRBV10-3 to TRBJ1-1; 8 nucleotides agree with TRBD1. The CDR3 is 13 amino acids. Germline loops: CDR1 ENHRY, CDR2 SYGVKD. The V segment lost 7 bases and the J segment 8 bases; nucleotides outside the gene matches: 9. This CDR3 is CAIMNQGALEAFF. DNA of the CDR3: TGTGCCATCATGAACCAGGGGGCTTTGGAAGCTTTCTTT.

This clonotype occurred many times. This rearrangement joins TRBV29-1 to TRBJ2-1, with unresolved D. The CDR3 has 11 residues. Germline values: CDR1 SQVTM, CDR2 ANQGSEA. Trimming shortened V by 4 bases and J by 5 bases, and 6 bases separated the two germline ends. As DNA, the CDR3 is TGCAGCGTTGCCCAGAACAATGAGCAGTTCTTC. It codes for CSVAQNNEQFF.

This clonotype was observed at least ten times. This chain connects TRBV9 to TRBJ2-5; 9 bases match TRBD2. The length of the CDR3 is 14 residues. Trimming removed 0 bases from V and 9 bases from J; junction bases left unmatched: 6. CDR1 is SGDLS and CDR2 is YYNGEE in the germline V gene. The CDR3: CASSVDLAGRSQYF. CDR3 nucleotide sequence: TGTGCCAGCAGCGTAGATCTAGCGGGGAGGTCCCAGTACTTC.

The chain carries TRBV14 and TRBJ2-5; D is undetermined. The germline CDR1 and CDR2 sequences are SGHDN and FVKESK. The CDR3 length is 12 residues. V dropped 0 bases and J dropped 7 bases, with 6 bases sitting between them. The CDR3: CASSQESGTQYF. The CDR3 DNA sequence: TGTGCCAGCAGCCAAGAATCGGGGACCCAGTACTTC.

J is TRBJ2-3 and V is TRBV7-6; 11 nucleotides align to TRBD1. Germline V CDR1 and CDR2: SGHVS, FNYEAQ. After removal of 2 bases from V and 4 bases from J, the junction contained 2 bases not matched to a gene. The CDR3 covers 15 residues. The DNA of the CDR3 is TGTGCCAGCAGCTTAAGGACAGGGGGCGCAGATACGCAGTATTTT. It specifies CASSLRTGGADTQYF.

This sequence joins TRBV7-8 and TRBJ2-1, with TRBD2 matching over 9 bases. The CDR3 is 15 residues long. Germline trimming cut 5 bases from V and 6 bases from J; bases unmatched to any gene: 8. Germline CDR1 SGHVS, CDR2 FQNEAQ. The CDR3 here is CASSRPGLAGNEQFF. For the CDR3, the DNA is TGTGCCAGCAGCCGACCGGGACTAGCAGGCAATGAGCAGTTCTTC.

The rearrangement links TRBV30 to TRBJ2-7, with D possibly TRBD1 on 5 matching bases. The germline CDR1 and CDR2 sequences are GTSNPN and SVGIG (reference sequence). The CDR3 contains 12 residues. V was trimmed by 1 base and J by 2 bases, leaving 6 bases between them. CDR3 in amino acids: CAWSGQTYEQYF. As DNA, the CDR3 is TGTGCCTGGAGTGGACAGACCTACGAGCAGTACTTC.

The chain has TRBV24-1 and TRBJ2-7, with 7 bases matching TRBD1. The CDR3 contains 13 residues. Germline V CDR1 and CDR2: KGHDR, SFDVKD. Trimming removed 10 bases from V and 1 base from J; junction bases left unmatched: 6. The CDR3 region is CATTGDSSYEQYF. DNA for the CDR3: TGTGCCACAACAGGGGACAGTTCCTACGAGCAGTACTTC.

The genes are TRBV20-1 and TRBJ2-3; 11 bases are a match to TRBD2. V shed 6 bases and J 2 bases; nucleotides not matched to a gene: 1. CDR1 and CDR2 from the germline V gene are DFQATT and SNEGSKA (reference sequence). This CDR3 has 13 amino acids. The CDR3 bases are TGCAGTGCGACTAGCGGGGCCACAGATACGCAGTATTTT. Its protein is CSATSGATDTQYF.

CDR3 amino acids: CASSFRRGTYEQYF. CDR3 nucleotides: TGTGCCAGCAGCTTTAGGCGCGGAACCTACGAGCAGTACTTC. V and J are TRBV7-2 and TRBJ2-7, with D hard to call. V dropped 3 bases and J dropped 2 bases, with 11 bases sitting between them. The CDR3 is 14 amino acids. The germline CDR1 and CDR2 sequences are SGHTA and FQGNSA.

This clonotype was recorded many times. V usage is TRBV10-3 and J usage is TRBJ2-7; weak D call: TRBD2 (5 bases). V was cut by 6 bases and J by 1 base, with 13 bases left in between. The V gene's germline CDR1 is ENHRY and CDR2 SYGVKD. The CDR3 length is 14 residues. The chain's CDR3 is CAISSSGSSYEQYF. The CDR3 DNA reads TGTGCCATCAGCTCCTCGGGGAGTTCCTACGAGCAGTACTTC.

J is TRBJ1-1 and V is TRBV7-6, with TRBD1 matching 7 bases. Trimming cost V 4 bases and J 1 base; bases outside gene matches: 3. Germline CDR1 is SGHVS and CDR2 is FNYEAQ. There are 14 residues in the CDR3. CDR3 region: CASSSQGRNTEAFF. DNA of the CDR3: TGTGCCAGCAGCTCACAGGGGCGGAACACTGAAGCTTTCTTT.

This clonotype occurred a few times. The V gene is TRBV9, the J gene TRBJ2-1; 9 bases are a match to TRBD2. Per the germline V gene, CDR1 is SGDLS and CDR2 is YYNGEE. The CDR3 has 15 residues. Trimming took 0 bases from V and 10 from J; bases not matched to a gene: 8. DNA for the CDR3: TGTGCCAGCAGCGTAGAAGGTAGCGGGGGAAACGAGCAGTTCTTC. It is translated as CASSVEGSGGNEQFF.

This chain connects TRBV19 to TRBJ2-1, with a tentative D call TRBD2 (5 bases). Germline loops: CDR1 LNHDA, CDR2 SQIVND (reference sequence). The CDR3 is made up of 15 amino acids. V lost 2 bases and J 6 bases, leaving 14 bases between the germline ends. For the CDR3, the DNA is TGTGCCAGTAGTATAAGGGCTAGCCCAGGCAATGAGCAGTTCTTC. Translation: CASSIRASPGNEQFF.

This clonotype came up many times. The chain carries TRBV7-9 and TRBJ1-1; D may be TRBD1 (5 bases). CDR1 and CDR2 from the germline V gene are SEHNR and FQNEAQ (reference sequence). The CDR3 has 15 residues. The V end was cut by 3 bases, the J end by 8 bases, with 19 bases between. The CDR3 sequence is CASSFQKGARDEAFF. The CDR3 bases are TGTGCCAGCAGCTTCCAAAAGGGCGCCCGGGACGAAGCTTTCTTT.

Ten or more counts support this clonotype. The chain's CDR3 is CASGLGPGELFF. The CDR3 DNA sequence: TGTGCTAGTGGTCTAGGCCCCGGGGAGCTGTTTTTT. The J gene is TRBJ2-2, the V gene TRBV12-5; no reliable D call. This CDR3 has 12 residues. Per germline, CDR1 LGHNT and CDR2 FRNRAP. Deletions cut 5 bases from V and 6 bases from J, with 7 bases between.

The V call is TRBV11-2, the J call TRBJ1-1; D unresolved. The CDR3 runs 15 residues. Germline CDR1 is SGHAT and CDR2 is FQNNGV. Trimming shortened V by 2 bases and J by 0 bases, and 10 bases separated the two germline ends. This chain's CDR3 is CASSLMRRVNTEAFF. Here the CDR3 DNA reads TGTGCCAGCAGCTTAATGCGTCGGGTGAACACTGAAGCTTTCTTT.

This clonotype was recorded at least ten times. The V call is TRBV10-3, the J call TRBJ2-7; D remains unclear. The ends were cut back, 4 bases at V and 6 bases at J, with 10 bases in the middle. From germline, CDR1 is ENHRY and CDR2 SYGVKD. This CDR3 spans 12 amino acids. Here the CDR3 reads CAISVRQTEQYF. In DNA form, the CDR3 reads TGTGCCATCAGTGTAAGGCAGACCGAGCAGTACTTC.

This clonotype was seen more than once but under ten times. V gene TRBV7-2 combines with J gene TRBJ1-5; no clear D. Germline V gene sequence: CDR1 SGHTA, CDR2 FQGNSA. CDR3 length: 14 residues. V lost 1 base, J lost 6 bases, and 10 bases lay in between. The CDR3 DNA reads TGTGCCAGCAGCTTAGGGGCATCGAGTCAGCCCCAGCATTTT. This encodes CASSLGASSQPQHF.

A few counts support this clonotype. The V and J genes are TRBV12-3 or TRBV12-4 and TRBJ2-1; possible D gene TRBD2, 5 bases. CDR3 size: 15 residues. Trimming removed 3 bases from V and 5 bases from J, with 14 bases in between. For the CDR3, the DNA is TGTGCCAGCAGTTTTACGGGGAACAGAGACAATGAGCAGTTCTTC. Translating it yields CASSFTGNRDNEQFF.

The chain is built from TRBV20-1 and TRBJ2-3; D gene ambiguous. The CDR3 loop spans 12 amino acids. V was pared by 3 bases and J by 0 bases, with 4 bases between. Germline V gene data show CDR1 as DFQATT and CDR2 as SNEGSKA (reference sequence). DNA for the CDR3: TGCAGTGCTAGCGGGAGCACAGATACGCAGTATTTT. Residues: CSASGSTDTQYF.

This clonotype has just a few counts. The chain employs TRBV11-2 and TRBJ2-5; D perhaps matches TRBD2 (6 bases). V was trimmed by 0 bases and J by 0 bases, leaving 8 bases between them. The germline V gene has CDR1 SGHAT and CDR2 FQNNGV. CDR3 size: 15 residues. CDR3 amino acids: CASSLEAGYQETQYF. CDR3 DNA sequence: TGTGCCAGCAGCTTAGAGGCGGGGTACCAAGAGACCCAGTACTTC. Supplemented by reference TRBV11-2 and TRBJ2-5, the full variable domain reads EAGVAQSPRYKIIEKRQSVAFWCNPISGHATLYWYQQILGQGPKLLIQFQNNGVVDDSQLPKDRFSAERLKGVDSTLKIQPAKLEDSAVYLCASSLEAGYQETQYFGPGTRLLVL.

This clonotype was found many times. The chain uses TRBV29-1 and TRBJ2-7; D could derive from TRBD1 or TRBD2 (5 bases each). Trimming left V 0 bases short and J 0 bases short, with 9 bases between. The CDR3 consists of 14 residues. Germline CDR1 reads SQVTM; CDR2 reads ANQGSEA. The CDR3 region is CSVEDRGSSYEQYF. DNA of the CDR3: TGCAGCGTTGAAGATCGGGGCAGCTCCTACGAGCAGTACTTC.

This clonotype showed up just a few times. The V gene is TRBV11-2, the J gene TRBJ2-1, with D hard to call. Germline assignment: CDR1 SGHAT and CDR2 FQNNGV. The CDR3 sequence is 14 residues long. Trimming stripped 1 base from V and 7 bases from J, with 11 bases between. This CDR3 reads CASSLVAGRNEQFF. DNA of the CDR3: TGTGCCAGCAGCTTAGTTGCCGGACGTAATGAGCAGTTCTTC.